One and the same sample provided the 32 T cell receptor beta chains below, sequenced in a study of blood T cell repertoires in COVID-19 (dated by TCRdb to the early 2020s). Receptor amplification or capture employed the immunoSEQ multiplex PCR assay. This immuneACCESS table, as held by TCRdb, lists in-frame sequences with V and J called but not all clones. Of the missing ones, under half trace to an unresolved V gene in checked studies; the others have no known cause. The sample records about 180,000 clones, roughly four fifths of which are singletons. The ten largest clones take up roughly 1.4% of the sample. Sequencing was carried out using peripheral blood. These receptors came from a human donor in a cohort sampled during active COVID-19.

The rearrangement links TRBV7-2 to TRBJ2-7; TRBD2 matches 15 bases. Unmatched junction bases numbered 4, after V lost 5 bases and J lost 2 bases. The V gene's germline CDR1 is SGHTA and CDR2 FQGNSA. This CDR3 comprises 16 residues. The CDR3 sequence: CASSRTSGRVAYEQYF. The CDR3 DNA is TGTGCCAGCAGCAGGACTAGCGGGAGGGTAGCCTACGAGCAGTACTTC.

The chain combines TRBV3-1 (or the pseudogene TRBV3-2) with TRBJ2-7; 8 bases fit TRBD1. The CDR3 length is 14 residues. J gave up 2 bases and V 6 bases, and 6 bases lay outside the gene matches. Per the germline V gene, CDR1 is LGHDT and CDR2 is YNNKEL (reference sequence). In DNA, the CDR3 is TGTGCCAGCAGTAGGACAGGGTTGGCCTACGAGCAGTACTTC. Translation gives CASSRTGLAYEQYF.

The J gene is TRBJ2-3, the V gene TRBV21-1; TRBD2, the table's D call, was not compared with the DNA. TRBV21-1 is a pseudogene. The CDR3 is 17 residues long. CDR3 DNA: TGTGCCAGCAGCAAAGTCCGGCCGGGGGGGAACACAGATACGCAGTATTTT. This translates into CASSKVRPGGNTDTQYF.

The chain recombines TRBV5-5 with TRBJ2-5, with D possibly TRBD1 on 6 matching bases. The CDR3 has 14 amino acids. Germline V gene data show CDR1 as SGHKS and CDR2 as YYEKEE (reference sequence). V dropped 2 bases and J dropped 4 bases, with 12 bases sitting between them. The CDR3: CASSLGQGRETQYF. CDR3 coding DNA: TGTGCCAGCAGCTTAGGGCAGGGGAGAGAGACCCAGTACTTC.

The chain is built from TRBV18 and TRBJ2-3; the D is unclear. This CDR3 has 16 amino acids. Germline-derived CDR1 and CDR2 are KGHSH and LQKENI. V gave up 3 bases and J gave up 2 bases, with 15 bases separating them. The CDR3 nucleotides are TGTGCCAGCTCACCCCGCGCACCCCTCAACACAGATACGCAGTATTTT. Translating gives CASSPRAPLNTDTQYF.

This chain uses TRBV28 with TRBJ1-2; D uncertain. Germline values: CDR1 MDHEN, CDR2 SYDVKM. The CDR3 runs to 13 residues. The germline V and J ends were trimmed by 4 bases and 6 bases, with 12 bases remaining between them. The CDR3 DNA reads TGTGCCAGCAGTTCTCGGGGTTGGAATGGCTACACCTTC. This encodes CASSSRGWNGYTF.

This chain connects TRBV9 to TRBJ1-1, with 10 bases aligning to TRBD1. Per the germline V gene, CDR1 is SGDLS and CDR2 is YYNGEE. CDR3 length: 16 residues. Germline trimming cut 3 bases from V and 6 bases from J; bases unmatched to any gene: 11. CDR3 amino acids: CASSDRTGGIFAEAFF. Written as DNA, the CDR3 is TGTGCCAGCAGCGACCGGACAGGGGGTATCTTTGCTGAAGCTTTCTTT. Full variable domain (missing parts from reference TRBV9 and TRBJ1-1): DSGVTQTPKHLITATGQRVTLRCSPRSGDLSVYWYQQSLDQGLQFLIQYYNGEERAKGNILERFSAQQFPDLHSELNLSSLELGDSALYFCASSDRTGGIFAEAFFGQGTRLTVV.

This clone occurred once. This sequence joins TRBV7-3 and TRBJ2-3, with TRBD2 matching over 9 bases. V lost 5 bases, J lost 2 bases, and 23 bases stayed unmatched. The CDR3 totals 21 residues. Germline assignment: CDR1 SGHTA and CDR2 FQGTGA. The CDR3, as DNA: TGTGCCAGCAGCACCCGCGTTCCGGTTGCGGGGGGGCTTAAGTACACAGATACGCAGTATTTT. Translated: CASSTRVPVAGGLKYTDTQYF.

This clone has a single count. The V gene is TRBV19, the J gene TRBJ1-2; 8 positions match TRBD1. Trimming cost V 3 bases and J 1 base; bases outside gene matches: 4. The CDR3 totals 15 residues. From germline, CDR1 is LNHDA and CDR2 SQIVND (reference sequence). CDR3 residues: CASSIRTGNNYGYTF. The DNA of the CDR3 is TGTGCCAGTAGTATTAGGACAGGGAATAACTATGGCTACACCTTC. Supplemented by reference TRBV19 and TRBJ1-2, the full variable domain reads DGGITQSPKYLFRKEGQNVTLSCEQNLNHDAMYWYRQDPGQGLRLIYYSQIVNDFQKGDIAEGYSVSREKKESFPLTVTSAQKNPTAFYLCASSIRTGNNYGYTFGSGTRLTVV.

This chain uses TRBV28 with TRBJ1-6, with D perhaps TRBD1 (6 bases). V gave up 5 bases and J gave up 14 bases, with 13 bases separating them. The CDR3 has 12 residues. Germline loops: CDR1 MDHEN, CDR2 SYDVKM. Here the CDR3 DNA reads TGTGCCAGCAGTACCCAGGGGAGGGCCCTCCACTTT. Its protein is CASSTQGRALHF.

The chain joins TRBV9 to TRBJ2-2; 8 positions agree with TRBD1. V trimming: 4 bases; J trimming: 3 bases; junction bases outside the gene matches: 5. Germline V gene lookup returns CDR1 SGDLS and CDR2 YYNGEE. This CDR3 has 15 residues. In DNA, the CDR3 is TGTGCCAGCAGCACAGACAGGGGCTACACCGGGGAGCTGTTTTTT. Its translation: CASSTDRGYTGELFF.

The chain has TRBV4-2 and TRBJ1-2; TRBD1 might be the D (5 bases). Trimming removed 0 bases from V and 5 bases from J, with 10 bases in between. Germline-derived CDR1 and CDR2 are LGHNA and YNFKEQ. The CDR3 has 14 residues. The CDR3 DNA sequence: TGTGCCAGCAGCCAAGAGGGGGGGGAGTATGGCTACACCTTC. It yields the protein CASSQEGGEYGYTF.

The chain joins TRBV12-3 or TRBV12-4 to TRBJ1-3; D is unclear. V lost 6 bases to trimming and J lost 2 bases, with 5 bases between them. The CDR3 is 12 amino acids. DNA for the CDR3: TGTGCCAGCAGGAACACTGGAAACACCATATATTTT. Protein product: CASRNTGNTIYF.

The genes are TRBV19 and TRBJ2-6; D ambiguous. The germline V gene has CDR1 LNHDA and CDR2 SQIVND (reference sequence). This CDR3 comprises 15 residues. Trimming pared 5 bases from V and 2 bases from J, leaving 10 bases between. The CDR3 spells CASSADWAGANVLTF. The CDR3 coding sequence is TGTGCCAGTAGTGCCGACTGGGCTGGGGCCAACGTCCTGACTTTC.

The V and J genes are TRBV3-1 (or the pseudogene TRBV3-2) and TRBJ2-1; 9 bases line up with TRBD2. Germline V CDR1 and CDR2: LGHDT, YNNKEL (reference sequence). V gave up 4 bases and J gave up 6 bases; unmatched junction bases: 10. The CDR3 spans 16 residues. CDR3 in amino acids: CASSPAAGGPGNEQFF. The DNA for the CDR3 is TGTGCCAGCAGCCCTGCGGCGGGAGGGCCGGGCAATGAGCAGTTCTTC.

The chain joins TRBV28 to TRBJ1-1; D is possibly TRBD1 (6 bases). From germline, CDR1 is MDHEN and CDR2 SYDVKM. CDR3 length equals 11 residues. Trimming removed 7 bases from V and 8 bases from J, with 11 bases in between. This CDR3 reads CASMVRGEAFF. CDR3 nucleotides: TGTGCCAGCATGGTTAGGGGGGAAGCTTTCTTT.

V gene TRBV28 combines with J gene TRBJ1-5; the D gene is possibly TRBD1 (5 bases). Germline-derived CDR1 and CDR2 are MDHEN and SYDVKM. The CDR3 loop spans 14 amino acids. The ends were cut back, 4 bases at V and 5 bases at J, with 12 bases in the middle. This chain's CDR3 is CASSYTQGYQPQHF. CDR3 DNA: TGTGCCAGCAGTTACACGCAGGGATATCAGCCCCAGCATTTT.

The genes are TRBV3-1 (or the pseudogene TRBV3-2) and TRBJ2-1; 8 bases are a match to TRBD2. The CDR3 loop spans 18 amino acids. The ends lost 6 bases at V and 1 base at J; junction bases unmatched: 14. Germline V gene sequence: CDR1 LGHDT, CDR2 YNNKEL (reference sequence). The CDR3, as DNA: TGTGCCAGCAGTCGCGGAGGGCTAGCGGGTGTTTCCTACAATGAGCAGTTCTTC. It yields the protein CASSRGGLAGVSYNEQFF.

This clone was recorded once. The chain links TRBV27 to TRBJ1-1; tentative D call: TRBD1 (5 bases). This CDR3 contains 15 residues. V shed 10 bases and J shed 4 bases, with 22 bases lying between them. Germline values: CDR1 MNHEY, CDR2 SMNVEV (reference sequence). CDR3 sequence reads: CATRDRQPGRTEAFF. DNA for the CDR3: TGTGCCACCAGAGATCGACAGCCCGGTCGCACTGAAGCTTTCTTT.

The V call is TRBV3-1 (or the pseudogene TRBV3-2), the J call TRBJ1-4; D uncertain. V was cut by 3 bases and J by 0 bases, with 5 bases left in between. This CDR3 has 14 residues. CDR1 and CDR2 from the germline V gene are LGHDT and YNNKEL (reference sequence). The CDR3 sequence: CASSHQTTNEKLFF. DNA for the CDR3: TGTGCCAGCAGCCATCAGACAACTAATGAAAAACTGTTTTTT.

The chain couples TRBV19 to TRBJ1-2; maybe TRBD1 (6 bases). The V gene's germline CDR1 is LNHDA and CDR2 SQIVND (reference sequence). With 1 base removed from V and 2 bases from J, the gap between germline ends came to 8 bases. The CDR3 has 14 amino acids. CDR3 nucleotides: TGTGCCAGTAGTATAGGGCAGGGGAACTATGGCTACACCTTC. It yields the protein CASSIGQGNYGYTF.

V usage is TRBV11-2 and J usage is TRBJ1-1; D not resolved. The germline V and J ends were trimmed by 8 bases and 1 base, with 14 bases remaining between them. Per the germline V gene, CDR1 is SGHAT and CDR2 is FQNNGV. The CDR3 sequence is 14 residues long. The CDR3 region is CASRDFLGNTEAFF. CDR3 in DNA: TGTGCCAGCCGGGATTTCCTTGGGAACACTGAAGCTTTCTTT.

This sequence joins TRBV28 and TRBJ2-7, with TRBD2 matching over 7 bases. The trim removed 2 bases at V and 2 bases at J, leaving 12 bases unmatched. Per germline, CDR1 MDHEN and CDR2 SYDVKM. This CDR3 contains 17 residues. CDR3 in amino acids: CASSLGARGVPPYEQYF. CDR3 nucleotide sequence: TGTGCCAGCAGTTTAGGGGCCCGGGGGGTACCCCCCTACGAGCAGTACTTC.

The CDR3 region has the DNA TGTGCCAGCAGCCCAGGGTTTGACTATGGCTACACCTTC. Residues: CASSPGFDYGYTF. The chain employs TRBV7-9 and TRBJ1-2; tentatively, D is TRBD1 (5 bases). Per germline, CDR1 SEHNR and CDR2 FQNEAQ (reference sequence). The CDR3 runs to 13 residues. Trimming left V 5 bases short and J 3 bases short, with 10 bases between.

The chain employs TRBV4-1 and TRBJ2-7; D perhaps matches TRBD1 (6 bases). The CDR3 consists of 15 residues. V lost 5 bases, J lost 2 bases, and 16 bases lay in between. Looked up from germline, CDR1 is MGHRA and CDR2 is YSYEKL. The CDR3 sequence is CASSRTPGTPYEQYF. CDR3 in DNA: TGCGCCAGCAGCAGGACCCCCGGGACACCCTACGAGCAGTACTTC.

J is TRBJ2-1 and V is TRBV11-2; 12 bases are a match to TRBD2. Germline V gene lookup returns CDR1 SGHAT and CDR2 FQNNGV. The trim removed 4 bases at V and 7 bases at J, leaving 2 bases unmatched. The CDR3 spans 14 residues. CDR3 bases: TGTGCCAGCAGCTGGACTAGCGGGAATAATGAGCAGTTCTTC. Translated: CASSWTSGNNEQFF.

The gene calls are TRBV6-5 and TRBJ2-7; TRBD2 matches at 8 bases. After removal of 10 bases from V and 1 base from J, the junction contained 12 bases not matched to a gene. This CDR3 is 15 amino acids long. CDR1 is MNHEY and CDR2 is SVGAGI in the germline V gene. In nucleotides, the CDR3 is TGTGCCACCATACCGGGACTAGGTAATTCCTACGAGCAGTACTTC. Amino acids: CATIPGLGNSYEQYF.

V is TRBV27 and J is TRBJ1-6, with D unclear. V was pared by 6 bases and J by 11 bases, with 11 bases between. CDR1 and CDR2 from the germline V gene are MNHEY and SMNVEV (reference sequence). CDR3 size: 12 residues. Here the CDR3 reads CASSPPGAPLHF. The CDR3 nucleotides are TGTGCCAGCAGCCCCCCCGGTGCACCCCTCCACTTT.

J is TRBJ2-3 and V is TRBV4-1, with TRBD1 matching over 9 bases. This CDR3 contains 17 residues. Trimming cost V 2 bases and J 6 bases; bases outside gene matches: 12. CDR1 is MGHRA, CDR2 YSYEKL, per germline. The CDR3 reads CASSQSKGQGFGDTQYF. CDR3 bases: TGCGCCAGCAGCCAATCGAAGGGACAGGGCTTTGGGGATACGCAGTATTTT.

This sequence joins TRBV4-1 and TRBJ1-1; the match to TRBD1 covers 7 bases. CDR1 MGHRA and CDR2 YSYEKL come from the germline V gene. V trimming: 4 bases; J trimming: 1 base; junction bases outside the gene matches: 12. CDR3 length: 17 amino acids. The chain's CDR3 is CASSRNPRTGQNTEAFF. CDR3 coding DNA: TGCGCCAGCAGCCGAAATCCCCGGACAGGACAGAACACTGAAGCTTTCTTT.

The sample holds one count of this clone. The chain employs TRBV29-1 and TRBJ2-3; D is possibly TRBD2 (6 bases). The CDR3 extends over 16 amino acids. The V gene lost 0 bases and the J gene lost 2 bases, with 15 bases spanning the gap. Germline V CDR1 and CDR2: SQVTM, ANQGSEA. The chain's CDR3 is CSVEEARGTYTDTQYF. The CDR3, as DNA: TGCAGCGTTGAAGAAGCGCGCGGGACTTACACAGATACGCAGTATTTT.

CDR3: CASSGFPGQMNTEAFF. CDR3 DNA sequence: TGTGCCAGCAGTGGGTTCCCGGGACAGATGAACACTGAAGCTTTCTTT. This chain links TRBV25-1 with TRBJ1-1; 7 nucleotides match TRBD1. In germline, CDR1 is MGHDK, CDR2 SYGVNS. With V trimmed by 4 bases and J by 0 bases, 8 bases remained unmatched. The CDR3 covers 16 residues.